Included here is one TCR beta chain sequence, with context. Its specificity is unknown. This specimen comes from a study of long-term antiretroviral therapy in people with HIV. The V gene's germline CDR1 is SGHTA and CDR2 FQGNSA. The CDR3 has 17 residues. Germline trimming cut 5 bases from V and 0 bases from J; bases unmatched to any gene: 8. Study observations and caveats: Post-treatment diversity went higher with ART but stayed below transplant donor controls. ART adherence, viral resistance and therapy changes went undocumented.

At survey level, the immunoSEQ assay was run in its v3.0 version. Samples were sequenced targeting 40,000-50,000 T-cell genomes each. TCRdb's table, derived via immunoSEQ multiplex PCR, lists solely in-frame clones and lacks some. This table has 20,000 to 30,000 clones, 70% to 80% appearing once. The rearrangement links TRBV7-2 to TRBJ2-3; 10 nucleotides match TRBD2. The starting material was unsorted PBMCs, obtained 1.2 years after starting antiretroviral therapy. This clonotype was obtained from a woman in her thirties or forties with HIV. The CDR3 DNA is TGTGCCAGCAGCAAGACTAGCGGGCGAACAAGCACAGATACGCAGTATTTT. Its protein is CASSKTSGRTSTDTQYF.